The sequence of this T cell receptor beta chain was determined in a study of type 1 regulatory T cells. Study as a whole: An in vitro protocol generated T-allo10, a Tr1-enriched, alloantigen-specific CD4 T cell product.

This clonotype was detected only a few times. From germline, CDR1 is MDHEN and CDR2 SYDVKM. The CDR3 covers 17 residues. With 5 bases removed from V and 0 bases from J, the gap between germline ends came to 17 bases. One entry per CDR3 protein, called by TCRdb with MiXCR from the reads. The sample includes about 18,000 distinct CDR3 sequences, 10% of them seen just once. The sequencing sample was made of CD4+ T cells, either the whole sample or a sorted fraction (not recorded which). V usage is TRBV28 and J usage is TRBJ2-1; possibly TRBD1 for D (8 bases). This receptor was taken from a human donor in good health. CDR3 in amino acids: CASSPRTGRGSYNEQFF. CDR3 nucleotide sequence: TGTGCCAGCAGTCCTAGGACAGGGAGGGGCTCCTACAATGAGCAGTTCTTC.